This passage covers 31 T cell receptor beta chains from one sample sequenced in a study of identifying expanded T cells in peripheral blood. Clones were read by immunoSEQ multiplex PCR, and TCRdb kept only the in-frame ones, dropping some. The repertoire holds 100,000 to 150,000 clones, with around 88% as singletons. The sequencing input was blood. These receptors all come from a person aged 18 to 70 in good health.

This clone has only a few counts. The chain uses TRBV2 and TRBJ2-5, with TRBD2 as a possible D gene (6 bases). Germline assignment: CDR1 SNHLY and CDR2 FYNNEI. This CDR3 is 13 amino acids long. Trimming left V 7 bases short and J 5 bases short, with 14 bases between. The CDR3 loop is CASTGGERETQYF. As DNA, the CDR3 is TGTGCCAGCACCGGAGGGGAGCGGGAGACCCAGTACTTC.

CDR3 protein: CASSKGPLEGNTIYF. The CDR3 DNA reads as TGTGCCAGCAGTAAGGGACCGTTGGAGGGGAACACCATATATTTT. The chain links TRBV27 to TRBJ1-3; D is perhaps TRBD1 (5 bases). Deletions cut 5 bases from V and 7 bases from J, with 18 bases between. CDR3 length equals 15 residues. The germline V gene has CDR1 MNHEY and CDR2 SMNVEV (reference sequence).

This clone was detected a few times. The chain employs TRBV6-4 and TRBJ2-2; perhaps TRBD1 as D (5 bases). Trimming stripped 8 bases from V and 1 base from J, with 14 bases between. There are 15 residues in the CDR3. Germline V gene data show CDR1 as MRHNA and CDR2 as SNTAGT. Written as DNA, the CDR3 is TGTGCCAGCCCCCGCGGCAGGGAGAACACCGGGGAGCTGTTTTTT. This translates into CASPRGRENTGELFF.

This clone was observed a single time. V is TRBV20-1 and J is TRBJ2-5; a possible D gene is TRBD2 (5 bases). Germline V CDR1 and CDR2: DFQATT, SNEGSKA (reference sequence). Trimming shortened V by 2 bases and J by 9 bases, and 10 bases separated the two germline ends. CDR3 length: 11 residues. As DNA, the CDR3 is TGCAGTGCTAGAAGGCTCGGGGCCCAGTACTTC. It is translated as CSARRLGAQYF.

J is TRBJ2-7 and V is TRBV19; 11 bases fit TRBD2. Germline-derived CDR1 and CDR2 are LNHDA and SQIVND (reference sequence). J lost 3 bases, V lost 6 bases, and 7 bases had no gene match. The CDR3 is 15 amino acids. The CDR3: CASRLSGREHYEQYF. The CDR3, as DNA: TGTGCCAGTAGACTTAGCGGGAGGGAACACTACGAGCAGTACTTC.

Points on this clone: Other DNA sequences within the sample encode an identical CDR3. This chain links TRBV9 with TRBJ2-5; D not resolved. Trimming removed 7 bases from V and 3 bases from J, with 4 bases in between. CDR3 size: 10 residues. The germline gives CDR1 SGDLS, CDR2 YYNGEE. This CDR3 reads CASGEETQYF. CDR3 DNA: TGTGCCAGCGGCGAAGAGACCCAGTACTTC.

The CDR3 sequence: CASSFSGQGQETQYF. The CDR3 DNA reads as TGCGCCAGCAGCTTTAGTGGACAGGGCCAAGAGACCCAGTACTTC. This chain joins TRBV5-1 and TRBJ2-5; TRBD1 matches at 8 bases. CDR1 is SGHRS and CDR2 is YFSETQ in the germline V gene. V lost 2 bases, J lost 1 base, and 4 bases stayed unmatched. This CDR3 has 15 residues. Complete variable domain (other parts from reference TRBV5-1 and TRBJ2-5): KAGVTQTPRYLIKTRGQQVTLSCSPISGHRSVSWYQQTPGQGLQFLFEYFSETQRNKGNFPGRFSGRQFSNSRSEMNVSTLELGDSALYLCASSFSGQGQETQYFGPGTRLLVL.

The sample holds a few counts of this clone. The rearrangement links TRBV4-1 to TRBJ1-1; TRBD1 agrees at 12 bases. Trimming cost V 4 bases and J 4 bases; bases outside gene matches: 10. The germline V gene encodes CDR1 MGHRA and CDR2 YSYEKL. This CDR3 comprises 17 residues. This CDR3 reads CASSPTGQGASGTEAFF. In DNA form, the CDR3 reads TGCGCCAGCAGCCCTACGGGACAGGGGGCGTCCGGCACTGAAGCTTTCTTT.

The J gene is TRBJ2-3, the V gene TRBV5-8, with a possible D match to TRBD1 (6 bases). CDR1 and CDR2 (germline): SGHTS, YDEGEE. The CDR3 is made up of 14 amino acids. Trimming removed 0 bases from V and 6 bases from J, with 11 bases in between. The DNA of the CDR3 is TGTGCCAGCAGCTTGGACAGGGAGTGGGATACGCAGTATTTT. Translated, it gives CASSLDREWDTQYF.

This clone was recorded at least ten times. The chain has TRBV9 and TRBJ2-5; 8 bases are shared with TRBD2. V shed 0 bases, J shed 6 bases, and the junction held 10 bases outside the gene matches. The CDR3 length is 16 residues. Germline CDR1 reads SGDLS; CDR2 reads YYNGEE. The CDR3 DNA reads TGTGCCAGCAGCGTAGGAAGTAGCGGGATCTCGAAGACCCAGTACTTC. Its protein is CASSVGSSGISKTQYF.

The V gene is TRBV7-9, the J gene TRBJ1-1; D is perhaps TRBD1 (5 bases). Trimming took 8 bases from V and 1 from J, leaving 11 bases between them. The germline V gene has CDR1 SEHNR and CDR2 FQNEAQ (reference sequence). There are 13 residues in the CDR3. The CDR3 region is CASVRQPNTEAFF. CDR3 sequence (DNA): TGTGCCAGCGTCAGACAGCCGAACACTGAAGCTTTCTTT.

J is TRBJ2-1 and V is TRBV9; the D is unclear. Germline CDR1 is SGDLS and CDR2 is YYNGEE. V lost 1 base to trimming and J lost 6 bases, with 2 bases between them. The CDR3 is 11 residues long. CDR3 loop: CASSVSNEQFF. The CDR3 DNA reads TGTGCCAGCAGCGTATCCAATGAGCAGTTCTTC.

The chain employs TRBV7-8 and TRBJ2-4; TRBD2 might be the D (5 bases). The CDR3 totals 13 residues. Germline-derived CDR1 and CDR2 are SGHVS and FQNEAQ. The germline V and J ends were trimmed by 1 base and 9 bases, with 10 bases remaining between them. This CDR3 is CASSLGLAAIQYF. In DNA, the CDR3 is TGTGCCAGCAGCTTAGGGCTAGCCGCCATTCAGTACTTC.

This sequence joins TRBV9 and TRBJ1-2; TRBD1 agrees at 10 bases. After removal of 0 bases from V and 4 bases from J, the junction contained 12 bases not matched to a gene. This CDR3 spans 18 amino acids. Germline V lookup: CDR1 SGDLS, CDR2 YYNGEE. This CDR3 is CASSVGPAGTGARYGYTF. CDR3 nucleotides: TGTGCCAGCAGCGTAGGACCAGCAGGGACAGGGGCCCGCTATGGCTACACCTTC.

The chain couples TRBV11-2 to TRBJ1-1; TRBD1 might be the D (5 bases). V was trimmed by 4 bases and J by 1 base, leaving 7 bases between them. Germline values: CDR1 SGHAT, CDR2 FQNNGV. The CDR3 is 13 residues long. CDR3 bases: TGTGCCAGCAGCTCAGGACAGAACACTGAAGCTTTCTTT. Encoded protein: CASSSGQNTEAFF.

The V gene is TRBV28, the J gene TRBJ1-5; no clear D gene. This CDR3 contains 14 residues. Germline V gene lookup returns CDR1 MDHEN and CDR2 SYDVKM. V was cut by 9 bases and J by 0 bases, with 12 bases left in between. The CDR3 DNA is TGTGCCAGTAGTGGGGTCGATAGCAATCAGCCCCAGCATTTT. Encoded protein: CASSGVDSNQPQHF.

This chain links TRBV2 with TRBJ2-1, with a weak D call TRBD2 (5 bases). The CDR3 covers 15 residues. Trimming stripped 8 bases from V and 0 bases from J, with 14 bases between. Germline values: CDR1 SNHLY, CDR2 FYNNEI. CDR3 sequence: CASGSGISSYNEQFF. CDR3 DNA sequence: TGTGCCAGCGGGTCCGGGATTAGCTCCTACAATGAGCAGTTCTTC.

The chain has TRBV4-2 and TRBJ1-2; D might be TRBD1 (6 bases). Germline V lookup: CDR1 LGHNA, CDR2 YNFKEQ. The CDR3 spans 15 residues. Trimming pared 5 bases from V and 8 bases from J, leaving 21 bases between. The CDR3 here is CASSLGSRGGMGYTF. In DNA, the CDR3 is TGTGCCAGCAGCTTGGGTTCCAGGGGAGGGATGGGCTACACCTTC.

The chain carries TRBV27 and TRBJ2-1; weak D call: TRBD2 (6 bases). Germline assignment: CDR1 MNHEY and CDR2 SMNVEV (reference sequence). The CDR3 is 14 amino acids. V lost 5 bases and J lost 7, with 15 bases in between. The CDR3 loop reads CASSTREWANEQFF. The CDR3 DNA is TGTGCCAGCAGTACACGGGAGTGGGCAAATGAGCAGTTCTTC.

The chain combines TRBV29-1 with TRBJ2-3; TRBD2 aligns across 9 bases. From germline, CDR1 is SQVTM and CDR2 ANQGSEA. CDR3 length equals 17 residues. Germline trimming cut 6 bases from V and 2 bases from J; bases unmatched to any gene: 15. CDR3 bases: TGCAGCGTATTTATAGGGACTAGCTATATTTTCACAGATACGCAGTATTTT. The encoded protein is CSVFIGTSYIFTDTQYF.

This rearrangement joins TRBV6-6 to TRBJ1-2, with 10 bases lining up with TRBD1. J gave up 1 base and V 5 bases, and 4 bases lay outside the gene matches. This CDR3 contains 15 residues. Germline V CDR1 and CDR2: MNHNY, SVGAGI (reference sequence). The CDR3, as DNA: TGTGCCAGCAGTCCGCGGGACAGGGGTAACTATGGCTACACCTTC. Translation: CASSPRDRGNYGYTF.

This sequence joins TRBV6-5 and TRBJ1-2, with unresolved D. Germline values: CDR1 MNHEY, CDR2 SVGAGI. The CDR3 spans 11 residues. V was trimmed by 5 bases and J by 0 bases, leaving 1 base between them. The CDR3 DNA is TGTGCCAGCAGTCCTAACTATGGCTACACCTTC. Translation: CASSPNYGYTF.

The chain combines TRBV7-9 with TRBJ2-7, with D tentatively TRBD1 (6 bases). Germline V gene sequence: CDR1 SEHNR, CDR2 FQNEAQ (reference sequence). Trimming stripped 4 bases from V and 4 bases from J, with 8 bases between. The CDR3 sequence is 12 residues long. The CDR3 is CASSSQGYEQYF. The CDR3 DNA is TGTGCCAGCAGCTCACAGGGATACGAGCAGTACTTC.

The sample holds one count of this clone. The chain couples TRBV19 to TRBJ2-5; 7 bases are shared with TRBD1. Per germline, CDR1 LNHDA and CDR2 SQIVND (reference sequence). This CDR3 is built from 12 residues. V shed 5 bases and J 5 bases; nucleotides not matched to a gene: 2. This chain's CDR3 is CASSWTGETQYF. The CDR3 DNA follows: TGTGCCAGTAGTTGGACAGGCGAGACCCAGTACTTC.

The chain is built from TRBV7-8 and TRBJ2-3; 11 nucleotides align to TRBD2. Germline V CDR1 and CDR2: SGHVS, FQNEAQ. This CDR3 is built from 17 residues. The J segment lost 5 bases and the V segment lost 5 bases, leaving 12 bases of the junction unmatched. In DNA form, the CDR3 reads TGTGCCAGCAGCAAAGTAGCGGGAGGGGGCTTCGGAGATACGCAGTATTTT. It codes for CASSKVAGGGFGDTQYF.

The rearrangement joins TRBV7-8 to TRBJ1-4; 7 bases line up with TRBD1. The CDR3 has 16 residues. The germline V gene encodes CDR1 SGHVS and CDR2 FQNEAQ. The J segment lost 2 bases and the V segment lost 6 bases, leaving 9 bases of the junction unmatched. The CDR3 DNA sequence: TGTGCCAGCAGTGCAGCAGGGGGGTTGACTAATGAAAAACTGTTTTTT. It is translated as CASSAAGGLTNEKLFF.

The chain couples TRBV10-1 to TRBJ1-5; D unclear. Trimming took 8 bases from V and 7 from J, leaving 18 bases between them. The CDR3 contains 14 residues. In germline, CDR1 is WNHNN, CDR2 SYGVQD (reference sequence). CDR3 sequence reads: CASHSRGRAQPQHF. In DNA, the CDR3 is TGCGCCAGCCACAGCAGAGGGAGGGCGCAGCCCCAGCATTTT.

The chain carries TRBV28 and TRBJ2-2; D not resolved. CDR1 is MDHEN and CDR2 is SYDVKM in the germline V gene. The CDR3 is made up of 16 amino acids. Trimming removed 3 bases from V and 0 bases from J, with 11 bases in between. CDR3: CASSFSGYSNTGELFF. In DNA form, the CDR3 reads TGTGCCAGCAGTTTCAGTGGCTACTCGAACACCGGGGAGCTGTTTTTT.

This chain links TRBV7-2 with TRBJ2-3; TRBD1 might be the D (5 bases). V was clipped by 1 base and J by 3 bases, with 14 bases between them. The CDR3 contains 16 residues. Per the germline V gene, CDR1 is SGHTA and CDR2 is FQGNSA. CDR3 sequence reads: CASSLEGAIRTDTQYF. CDR3 DNA: TGTGCCAGCAGCTTAGAAGGGGCTATACGAACAGATACGCAGTATTTT.

The chain joins TRBV7-7 to TRBJ2-3, with 10 bases fitting TRBD1. Losses at the gene ends were 3 bases for V and 6 bases for J; bases not matched to a gene: 3. CDR3 length: 14 amino acids. Germline-derived CDR1 and CDR2 are SSHAT and FNYEAQ (reference sequence). The CDR3 nucleotides are TGTGCCAGCAGCTTGACAGGGGGCTCTGATACGCAGTATTTT. This sequence encodes CASSLTGGSDTQYF.

V gene TRBV7-2 combines with J gene TRBJ2-5; D gene uncertain. Germline CDR1 is SGHTA and CDR2 is FQGNSA. Trimming pared 6 bases from V and 0 bases from J, leaving 11 bases between. The CDR3 is made up of 14 amino acids. The CDR3 region has the DNA TGTGCCAGCAGTTCTTACACGAACCAAGAGACCCAGTACTTC. This sequence encodes CASSSYTNQETQYF.